The clone carrying this T cell receptor (beta chain) was seen a handful of times. Its antigen is undetermined. This record comes from a study of identical twins. Study-wide points: Not following the same donors, the study drew its conclusions from cross-sectional statistical analysis. In cord blood, abundant beta clonotypes had fewer insertions; memory showed no trend.

Template switching created a universal primer site, and the cDNA included unique molecular identifiers. TCRdb passed the 5' RACE reads through MiXCR, listing each CDR3 protein once. The table records about 690,000 distinct CDR3 sequences, 5.5% to 7.5% of them present only once. This CDR3 has 13 residues. The germline gives CDR1 SQVTM, CDR2 ANQGSEA. The germline V and J ends were trimmed by 6 bases and 2 bases, with 12 bases remaining between them. This clonotype was obtained from a man between 18 and 35 years old in good health. Sequences were obtained from naive T cells sorted from blood. The rearrangement links TRBV29-1 to TRBJ2-3, with D perhaps matching TRBD1 or TRBD2 (5 bases each). CDR3 DNA: TGCAGCGTCGGACACGGGACCACAGATACGCAGTATTTT. This encodes CSVGHGTTDTQYF.